This TCR beta chain came from a study of identical twins. A template switching step contributed a universal primer site, while unique molecular identifiers were present in the cDNA. MiXCR, run by TCRdb on the 5' RACE reads, gives a single entry per CDR3 protein. The sample contains roughly 1.6 million distinct CDR3 sequences, about 30% of which appear only once. The CDR3 has 12 residues. Germline-derived CDR1 and CDR2 are SGHTA and FQGNSA. Regarding the study as a whole: Twins' excess sharing was less marked for out-of-frame beta sequences.

In regard to this clonotype: Its antigen is as yet unknown. At one boundary the junction diverges from the germline segment, which might be a read error.

The sequenced sample consisted of cord blood. V usage is TRBV7-2 and J usage is TRBJ2-4, with D uncertain. The receptor comes from a newborn girl in good health. The CDR3 DNA reads as TGTGCCAGCAGCTTAGTCAAAAACATTCGGTACTTC. It is translated as CASSLVKNIRYF.